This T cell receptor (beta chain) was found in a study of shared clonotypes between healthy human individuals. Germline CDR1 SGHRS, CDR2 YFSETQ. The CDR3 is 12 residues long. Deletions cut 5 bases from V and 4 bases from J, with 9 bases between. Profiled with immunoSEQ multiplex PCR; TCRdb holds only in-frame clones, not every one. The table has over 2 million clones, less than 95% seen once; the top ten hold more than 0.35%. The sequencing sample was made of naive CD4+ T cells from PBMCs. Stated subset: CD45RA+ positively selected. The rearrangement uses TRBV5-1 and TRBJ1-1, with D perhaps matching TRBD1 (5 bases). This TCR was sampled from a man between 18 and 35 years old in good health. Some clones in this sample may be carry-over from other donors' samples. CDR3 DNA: TGCGCCAGCAGGGAGGGACCCACTGAAGCTTTCTTT. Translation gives CASREGPTEAFF.